Each of the 3 T cell receptor beta chains below was sequenced from the same sample in a study of blood T cell repertoires in COVID-19. TCRdb's copy holds only in-frame clones and misses some; the assay was immunoSEQ multiplex PCR. The data contain roughly 300,000 clones, more than 75% of them singletons. The material sequenced was PBMCs or T cells enriched from blood (not recorded which). Receptor source: a young man who had recovered from COVID-19.

Comment on this clone: Distinct nucleotide sequences in the sample also encode this CDR3. This rearrangement joins TRBV5-4 to TRBJ1-2; D perhaps matches TRBD1 (6 bases). Germline loops: CDR1 SGHNT, CDR2 YYREEE (reference sequence). The CDR3 consists of 14 residues. V lost 0 bases to trimming and J lost 4 bases, with 10 bases between them. The CDR3 DNA follows: TGTGCCAGCAGCTTGGGGCAGGGGACCTATGGCTACACCTTC. This encodes CASSLGQGTYGYTF. The variable domain in full, completed from reference TRBV5-4 and TRBJ1-2, reads ETGVTQSPTHLIKTRGQQVTLRCSSQSGHNTVSWYQQALGQGPQFIFQYYREEENGRGNFPPRFSGLQFPNYSSELNVNALELDDSALYLCASSLGQGTYGYTFGSGTRLTVV.

The rearrangement joins TRBV27 to TRBJ1-4, with 12 bases aligning to TRBD1. This CDR3 has 15 residues. Germline CDR1 is MNHEY and CDR2 is SMNVEV (reference sequence). With 5 bases clipped from V and 8 bases from J, the junction kept 6 bases outside the gene matches. In DNA, the CDR3 is TGTGCCAGCAGTCCAACGGGACAGGGGGCAGAAAAACTGTTTTTT. As protein: CASSPTGQGAEKLFF.

The rearrangement uses TRBV14 and TRBJ2-7; 8 nucleotides match TRBD1. Per germline, CDR1 SGHDN and CDR2 FVKESK. The J segment lost 2 bases and the V segment lost 4 bases, leaving 4 bases of the junction unmatched. The length of the CDR3 is 14 residues. This CDR3 reads CASSLIQGAYEQYF. As DNA, the CDR3 is TGTGCCAGCAGCCTAATACAGGGGGCCTACGAGCAGTACTTC.